This entry is about one T cell receptor beta chain. The data stem from a study of blood T cell repertoires in COVID-19. Overall study: PBMCs, B-cell-depleted T cells, or T cells provided the cDNA or gDNA that made up the material.

TCRdb's table, derived via immunoSEQ multiplex PCR, lists solely in-frame clones and lacks some. The sample lists 150,000 or so clones, about 85% occurring once. The CDR3 length is 12 residues. The junction had 3 bases not matched to a gene; V was cut back by 9 bases and J by 6 bases. The Seattle patients joined while their infection was active and were tracked longitudinally afterward. Source material: peripheral blood. The V call is TRBV12-3 or TRBV12-4, the J call TRBJ2-2, with 8 bases identical to TRBD1. The receptor was isolated from a woman in her fifties or sixties with COVID-19, enrolled during active disease. The CDR3 is CASSRGPGELFF. The DNA for the CDR3 is TGTGCCAGTTCCAGGGGGCCCGGGGAGCTGTTTTTT.